Following are 20 T cell receptor beta chains from one sample sequenced in a study of T cell responses to AZD1222 COVID-19 vaccine. The assay was immunoSEQ multiplex PCR, and TCRdb's table has in-frame clones only and misses some. Seen here are 100,000 to 130,000 clones, about 93% observed once, and the top ten hold around 20%. Source: peripheral blood, taken on day 0 of AZD1222 vaccination. The source is an adult in good health.

The rearrangement joins TRBV12-1 to TRBJ1-1; the table names TRBD1, a call not compared with the DNA. TRBV12-1 is a documented pseudogene. This CDR3 has 14 amino acids. This CDR3 is CASSDRTGHEGAFF. CDR3 sequence (DNA): TGTGCCAGCAGCGATCGGACAGGGCACGAGGGAGCTTTCTTT.

The chain uses TRBV7-2 and TRBJ1-2; 10 bases match TRBD1. Germline V gives CDR1 SGHTA, CDR2 FQGNSA. V was clipped by 5 bases and J by 4 bases; unmatched bases: 10. The CDR3 runs to 16 residues. The DNA for the CDR3 is TGTGCCAGCAGCCAACCGGGACAGGGGTCCCGCTATGGCTACACCTTC. Encoded protein: CASSQPGQGSRYGYTF.

The genes are TRBV3-1 (or the pseudogene TRBV3-2) and TRBJ1-1, with 8 positions matching TRBD1. With V trimmed by 2 bases and J by 2 bases, 4 bases remained unmatched. The CDR3 sequence is 15 residues long. Germline V gene lookup returns CDR1 LGHDT and CDR2 YNNKEL (reference sequence). For the CDR3, the DNA is TGTGCCAGCAGCCAACCTGACAGGGGCAACACTGAAGCTTTCTTT. Translating it yields CASSQPDRGNTEAFF.

The chain joins TRBV19 to TRBJ1-1, with 11 bases that match TRBD1. The CDR3 loop spans 15 amino acids. V was pared by 6 bases and J by 1 base, with 4 bases of the junction left unmatched. CDR1 and CDR2 (germline): LNHDA, SQIVND (reference sequence). The CDR3 region has the DNA TGTGCCAGTAGGGACAGGGGGCGGCCGAACACTGAAGCTTTCTTT. This gives the protein CASRDRGRPNTEAFF.

The chain uses TRBV11-3 and TRBJ2-3; 8 bases agree with TRBD2. J lost 3 bases, V lost 1 base, and 6 bases had no gene match. Germline CDR1 is SGHNT and CDR2 is YENEEA. CDR3 length: 16 amino acids. CDR3 in amino acids: CASSLVRGDGTDTQYF. CDR3 DNA sequence: TGTGCCAGCAGCTTAGTGCGGGGGGACGGGACAGATACGCAGTATTTT.

This chain joins TRBV7-8 and TRBJ1-6; TRBD1 is a possible D gene (5 bases). CDR3 length: 14 residues. V dropped 5 bases and J dropped 3 bases, with 8 bases sitting between them. Germline CDR1 SGHVS, CDR2 FQNEAQ. In DNA, the CDR3 is TGTGCCAGCAGCCGACAGTTCTATAATTCACCCCTCCACTTT. It encodes CASSRQFYNSPLHF.

This sequence joins TRBV11-3 and TRBJ1-1, with D unresolved. Germline V gene data show CDR1 as SGHNT and CDR2 as YENEEA. V lost 0 bases and J 6 bases, leaving 8 bases between the germline ends. The length of the CDR3 is 13 residues. CDR3 amino acids: CASSLDREAEAFF. For the CDR3, the DNA is TGTGCCAGCAGCTTAGATCGGGAGGCTGAAGCTTTCTTT.

The rearrangement links TRBV19 to TRBJ1-1; D is perhaps TRBD1 (6 bases). Germline loops: CDR1 LNHDA, CDR2 SQIVND (reference sequence). The CDR3 length is 15 residues. V was trimmed by 5 bases and J by 4 bases, leaving 17 bases between them. The chain's CDR3 is CASSPPGALTTEAFF. DNA of the CDR3: TGTGCCAGTAGTCCGCCGGGGGCTCTAACCACTGAAGCTTTCTTT.

This clone was recorded once. This chain connects TRBV9 to TRBJ2-2, with TRBD1 matching 8 bases. Germline trimming cut 1 base from V and 4 bases from J; bases unmatched to any gene: 3. The length of the CDR3 is 15 residues. Germline CDR1 and CDR2: SGDLS and YYNGEE. CDR3 residues: CASSVQGASTGELFF. DNA of the CDR3: TGTGCCAGCAGCGTACAGGGGGCAAGCACCGGGGAGCTGTTTTTT.

This rearrangement joins TRBV5-6 to TRBJ1-1; the D is unclear. The CDR3 sequence is 13 residues long. In germline, CDR1 is SGHDT, CDR2 YYEEEE. The germline V and J ends were trimmed by 0 bases and 2 bases, with 5 bases remaining between them. The CDR3 nucleotides are TGTGCCAGCAGCTTGGGACCTAACACTGAAGCTTTCTTT. It encodes CASSLGPNTEAFF.

As for this clone: Other DNA sequences in the sample encode the same CDR3. The chain links TRBV30 to TRBJ2-7; D unresolved. The CDR3 is made up of 12 amino acids. Trimming shortened V by 2 bases and J by 4 bases, and 9 bases separated the two germline ends. Germline values: CDR1 GTSNPN, CDR2 SVGIG (reference sequence). The chain's CDR3 is CAWSSGPYEQYF. CDR3 sequence (DNA): TGTGCCTGGAGTTCTGGGCCATACGAGCAGTACTTC.

The chain is built from TRBV19 and TRBJ1-3, with D possibly TRBD1 on 5 matching bases. The CDR3 is 15 amino acids. Per germline, CDR1 LNHDA and CDR2 SQIVND (reference sequence). V lost 7 bases and J lost 0, with 13 bases in between. The CDR3 nucleotides read TGTGCCAGTACGGGGGATACGTCCTCTGGAAACACCATATATTTT. Translation gives CASTGDTSSGNTIYF.

The chain couples TRBV7-8 to TRBJ2-5; no firm D call. From germline, CDR1 is SGHVS and CDR2 FQNEAQ. Trimming took off 1 base at V and 2 bases at J, with 8 bases between the two ends. The CDR3 length is 14 residues. CDR3 sequence: CASSLGVVQETQYF. In nucleotides, the CDR3 is TGTGCCAGCAGCTTAGGGGTGGTACAAGAGACCCAGTACTTC.

This chain connects TRBV4-3 to TRBJ2-6, with TRBD2 matching over 7 bases. After removal of 0 bases from V and 3 bases from J, the junction contained 5 bases not matched to a gene. Per germline, CDR1 LGHNA and CDR2 YSLEER. This CDR3 is 17 amino acids long. This CDR3 is CASSQDAGVGGANVLTF. In DNA form, the CDR3 reads TGCGCCAGCAGCCAAGACGCGGGAGTGGGTGGGGCCAACGTCCTGACTTTC.

The chain combines TRBV7-2 with TRBJ1-3; the D is unclear. V dropped 4 bases and J dropped 3 bases, with 19 bases sitting between them. This CDR3 has 17 amino acids. Per the germline V gene, CDR1 is SGHTA and CDR2 is FQGNSA. The CDR3: CASSSREGTAFGNTIYF. In nucleotides, the CDR3 is TGTGCCAGCAGCTCCCGAGAGGGCACAGCCTTTGGAAACACCATATATTTT.

The chain employs TRBV7-6 and TRBJ2-2; D may be TRBD1 (5 bases). The germline V gene encodes CDR1 SGHVS and CDR2 FNYEAQ. The CDR3 covers 14 residues. The V and J ends lost 8 bases and 4 bases respectively, with 14 bases between them. CDR3 sequence reads: CASGRGTGTGELFF. The CDR3 DNA follows: TGTGCCAGCGGAAGGGGTACTGGCACCGGGGAGCTGTTTTTT.

This clone was detected only once. V gene TRBV24-1 combines with J gene TRBJ1-5, with D hard to call. Germline CDR1 KGHDR, CDR2 SFDVKD. The ends were cut back, 2 bases at V and 11 bases at J, with 12 bases in the middle. The CDR3 sequence is 13 residues long. The CDR3 DNA is TGTGCCACCAGTGATTCCACTGGGTTGGCCCAGCATTTT. It specifies CATSDSTGLAQHF.

The genes are TRBV19 and TRBJ2-5, with D possibly TRBD1 on 7 matching bases. The CDR3 covers 17 residues. The germline gives CDR1 LNHDA, CDR2 SQIVND (reference sequence). Trimming stripped 1 base from V and 4 bases from J, with 19 bases between. The chain's CDR3 is CASSIVLGQPGVETQYF. CDR3 DNA sequence: TGTGCCAGTAGTATAGTACTGGGACAGCCGGGAGTAGAGACCCAGTACTTC.

The chain uses TRBV4-3 and TRBJ2-7; TRBD1 matches 9 bases. CDR3 size: 15 residues. Unmatched junction bases numbered 6, after V lost 1 base and J lost 5 bases. The V gene's germline CDR1 is LGHNA and CDR2 YSLEER. CDR3 nucleotides: TGCGCCAGCAGCCAAGGTGGGGACAGGGTCCACGAGCAGTACTTC. It encodes CASSQGGDRVHEQYF.

J is TRBJ2-7 and V is TRBV4-3; no reliable D call. V dropped 0 bases and J dropped 1 base, with 7 bases sitting between them. In germline, CDR1 is LGHNA, CDR2 YSLEER. CDR3 length: 14 amino acids. CDR3 sequence (DNA): TGCGCCAGCAGCCAAGATGAGCAGTCCTACGAGCAGTACTTC. The encoded protein is CASSQDEQSYEQYF.